This TCR beta chain appears in the sequencing data of a study of HIV-infected patients and healthy controls. This clonotype was observed many times. Its target is not known. Study-wide findings and caveats: Significant mean usage differences between HIV-infected patients and controls involved eight alpha and eight beta V genes. Healthy controls carried many MAIT alpha-chain CDR3s, while HIV+ repertoires had few.

CDR3 length: 13 residues. V lost 2 bases, J lost 7 bases, and 9 bases lay in between. All unsorted peripheral T cells were captured because whole blood was used without fractionation. Reverse transcription used around 480 ng RNA and constant-region primers for alpha and beta. Each of the alpha and beta chains got its own library through chain-specific third strand synthesis with indices. A 5' RACE adapter with a random hexamer and the SP2 primer site was joined to cDNA. Second strand synthesis was primed from the SP2 site. TCRdb itself ran the 5' RACE reads through MiXCR, one entry per CDR3 protein. The table records nearly 25,000 distinct CDR3 sequences, 8% to 10% of them present only once.

The genes are TRBV12-3 or TRBV12-4 and TRBJ2-4; D may be TRBD1 or TRBD2 (6 bases each). Sequencing was carried out using blood. The source is an adult in good health. The DNA for the CDR3 is TGTGCCAGCAGTTTAAGGGGGGCGAACATTCAGTACTTC. It specifies CASSLRGANIQYF.